Listed below are T cell receptor beta chains from one sample, sequenced in a study of T-cell reconstitution after alpha-beta-depleted transplantation in children. TCRdb used MiXCR to reprocess the PCR reads, holding one entry per CDR3 protein. The sample holds 550,000 to 800,000 distinct CDR3 sequences, 10% to 15% seen once. The material was PBMCs, obtained before TCRalphabeta/CD19-depleted stem cell transplant. Source of these receptors: a girl aged 2-15 years with congenital amegakaryocytic thrombocytopenia, due to receive a stem cell transplant. The CDR3 runs from the conserved cysteine through the conserved F or W. The D gene is left open where the match is weak. The listing skips clone size in some rows; elsewhere it reads once, few, many or a size class.

size: many; D: TRBD1; J: TRBJ1-2; V: TRBV4-1; CDR3: CASSQGQLQGDYGYTF; DNA: TGCGCCAGCAGCCAAGGTCAGCTCCAGGGGGACTATGGCTACACCTTC
size: few; D: TRBD2; J: TRBJ2-1; V: TRBV7-8; CDR3: CASSSLAGGPYNEQFF; DNA: TGTGCCAGCAGCTCCTTAGCGGGAGGGCCCTACAATGAGCAGTTCTTC
size: NA; D: TRBD2; J: TRBJ2-1; V: TRBV12-3/TRBV12-4; CDR3: CASNRPGLDTNEQFF; DNA: TGTGCCAGCAACAGGCCGGGACTAGACACCAATGAGCAGTTCTTC
size: few; D: NA; J: TRBJ2-7; V: TRBV5-1; CDR3: CASSLFQASLPDEQYF; DNA: TGCGCCAGCAGCTTGTTCCAGGCGAGCCTGCCGGACGAGCAGTACTTC
size: few; D: TRBD1; J: TRBJ2-1; V: TRBV2; CDR3: CASRPGQGVWNEQFF; DNA: TGTGCCAGCAGGCCGGGACAGGGGGTTTGGAATGAGCAGTTCTTC
size: few; D: NA; J: TRBJ2-7; V: TRBV27; CDR3: CASSRRAGNPYEQYF; DNA: TGTGCCAGCAGTCGACGGGCAGGGAACCCCTACGAGCAGTACTTC
size: many; D: TRBD1; J: TRBJ1-2; V: TRBV20-1; CDR3: CSAREGATNYGYTF; DNA: TGCAGTGCTAGGGAGGGGGCTACTAACTATGGCTACACCTTC
size: many; D: NA; J: TRBJ1-5; V: TRBV6-1; CDR3: CASSEAQGWPQHF; DNA: TGTGCCAGCAGTGAAGCGCAGGGTTGGCCCCAGCATTTT
size: many; D: TRBD1; J: TRBJ2-5; V: TRBV28; CDR3: CASSQDRAVETQYF; DNA: TGTGCCAGCAGTCAAGACAGGGCGGTAGAGACCCAGTACTTC
size: NA; D: NA; J: TRBJ2-5; V: TRBV20-1; CDR3: CSATGFTSSWETQYF; DNA: TGCAGTGCGACAGGGTTTACTAGCTCTTGGGAGACCCAGTACTTC
size: NA; D: NA; J: TRBJ2-1; V: TRBV6-2/TRBV6-3; CDR3: CASFTGALGDEQFF; DNA: TGTGCCAGTTTTACGGGAGCCCTGGGGGATGAGCAGTTCTTC
size: many; D: NA; J: TRBJ2-7; V: TRBV6-6; CDR3: CASSFTEEQYF; DNA: TGTGCCAGCAGTTTTACGGAGGAGCAGTACTTC
size: few; D: TRBD1; J: TRBJ1-2; V: TRBV28; CDR3: CASSPYWTGGHLGGYTF; DNA: TGTGCCAGCAGTCCCTACTGGACAGGGGGCCATTTGGGGGGCTACACCTTC
size: few; D: NA; J: TRBJ2-3; V: TRBV28; CDR3: CASSLFAPDTQYF; DNA: TGTGCCAGCAGTTTATTTGCCCCAGATACGCAGTATTTT
size: few; D: NA; J: TRBJ1-6; V: TRBV7-2; CDR3: CASSQTGMEPLHF; DNA: TGTGCCAGCAGCCAAACAGGGATGGAACCCCTCCACTTT
size: NA; D: NA; J: TRBJ2-3; V: TRBV30; CDR3: CAWGSPADTQYF; DNA: TGTGCCTGGGGGAGTCCGGCAGATACGCAGTATTTT